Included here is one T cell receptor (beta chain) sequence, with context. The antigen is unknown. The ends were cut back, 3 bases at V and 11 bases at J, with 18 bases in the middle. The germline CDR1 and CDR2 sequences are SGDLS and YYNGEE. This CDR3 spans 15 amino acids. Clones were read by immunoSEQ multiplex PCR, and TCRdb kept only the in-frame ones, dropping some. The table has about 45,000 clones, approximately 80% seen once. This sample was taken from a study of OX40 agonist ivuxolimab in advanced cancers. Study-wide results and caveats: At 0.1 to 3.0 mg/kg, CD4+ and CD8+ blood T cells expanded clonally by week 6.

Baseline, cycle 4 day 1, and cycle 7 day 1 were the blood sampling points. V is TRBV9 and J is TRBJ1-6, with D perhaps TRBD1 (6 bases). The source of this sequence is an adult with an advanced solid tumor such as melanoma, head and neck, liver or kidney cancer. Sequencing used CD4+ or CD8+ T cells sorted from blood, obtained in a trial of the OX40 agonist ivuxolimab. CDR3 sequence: CASSAGVGGFAPLHF. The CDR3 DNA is TGTGCCAGCAGCGCCGGGGTAGGGGGGTTTGCACCCCTCCACTTT.